Shown below are 18 T cell receptor beta chains from a single sample sequenced in a study of T-cell reconstitution after alpha-beta-depleted transplantation in children listed by TCRdb under 2016. Library preparation used PCR. TCRdb records Illumina HiSeq 2500 as the sequencer. TCR library preparation used molecular barcoding, with unique molecular identifiers applied to normalize quantification of the TCRbeta repertoire. In TCRdb, the public reads were trimmed at Q25 with fastp and aligned with MiXCR, with productive beta chains retained. Each entry merges the rows of one CDR3 protein and shows their most common DNA and genes. In this sample the table shows roughly 300,000 distinct CDR3 sequences, approximately 10% of which occur a single time. The ten largest clones represent 23% of the sample. According to the study, the label for this sample's treatment or condition signals: allogeneic hematopoietic cell transplantation with graft depleted of TCRalphabeta T cells and CD19 B cells.

The sequenced sample was peripheral blood, obtained 180 days after TCRalphabeta/CD19-depleted stem cell transplant. These receptors all stem from a male patient aged 2-15 years who had a stem cell transplant for chronic granulomatous disease, so the T cells may come from the graft donor.

The V and J genes are TRBV19 and TRBJ2-2; unclear D gene. Germline CDR1 is LNHDA and CDR2 is SQIVND (reference sequence). The germline V and J ends were trimmed by 7 bases and 8 bases, with 8 bases remaining between them. The CDR3 is made up of 11 amino acids. The CDR3 is CASTSPGELFF. DNA of the CDR3: TGTGCCAGTACCTCACCGGGGGAGCTGTTTTTT.

This clonotype was observed many times. The chain carries TRBV12-3 or TRBV12-4 and TRBJ2-1; D may be TRBD1 or TRBD2 (5 bases each). The ends were cut back, 6 bases at V and 9 bases at J, with 15 bases in the middle. This CDR3 is built from 13 residues. This CDR3 is CASSQRDRGEQFF. CDR3 nucleotide sequence: TGTGCCAGCAGCCAACGGGACCGGGGTGAGCAGTTCTTC.

This clonotype was detected many times. V is TRBV29-1 and J is TRBJ2-7, with 8 bases that match TRBD2. The CDR3 is 15 amino acids. With 7 bases clipped from V and 1 base from J, the junction kept 12 bases outside the gene matches. Germline-derived CDR1 and CDR2 are SQVTM and ANQGSEA. CDR3 DNA sequence: TGCAGCGCCGGGGGGGAACAAAGGGGATCCTACGAGCAGTACTTC. This sequence encodes CSAGGEQRGSYEQYF.

Many counts were recorded for this clonotype. The chain joins TRBV29-1 to TRBJ1-1, with 9 positions matching TRBD1. The CDR3 loop spans 13 amino acids. Per germline, CDR1 SQVTM and CDR2 ANQGSEA. V lost 7 bases and J lost 4; bases outside the gene matches: 7. In nucleotides, the CDR3 is TGCAGCGCCCCGGGACAGGGAGCCACTGAAGCTTTCTTT. It encodes CSAPGQGATEAFF.

This clonotype has at least ten counts. This rearrangement joins TRBV10-3 to TRBJ2-5; 10 bases map to TRBD1. Germline CDR1 is ENHRY and CDR2 is SYGVKD. This CDR3 has 14 residues. Unmatched junction bases numbered 7, after V lost 7 bases and J lost 5 bases. DNA of the CDR3: TGTGCCATCAAGGGACAGGGGCTTGGGGAGACCCAGTACTTC. Amino acid sequence: CAIKGQGLGETQYF.

The chain combines TRBV6-2 or TRBV6-3 with TRBJ1-5; 8 bases match TRBD1. This CDR3 has 13 residues. V lost 5 bases, J lost 7 bases, and 4 bases stayed unmatched. From germline, CDR1 is MNHEY and CDR2 SVGEGT. This CDR3 reads CASSPGQVQPQHF. The CDR3 DNA reads as TGTGCCAGCAGTCCGGGACAGGTCCAGCCCCAGCATTTT.

This chain uses TRBV28 with TRBJ2-7; 11 positions agree with TRBD2. Germline V gene lookup returns CDR1 MDHEN and CDR2 SYDVKM. Unmatched junction bases numbered 9, after V lost 5 bases and J lost 6 bases. This CDR3 is 15 amino acids long. This CDR3 reads CASSPSGRSNREQYF. In DNA form, the CDR3 reads TGTGCCAGCAGTCCTAGCGGGAGGTCGAACCGCGAGCAGTACTTC.

The sample holds many counts of this clonotype. V gene TRBV12-3 or TRBV12-4 combines with J gene TRBJ2-3, with D perhaps matching TRBD2 (6 bases). V shed 3 bases and J shed 0 bases, with 16 bases lying between them. The CDR3 totals 17 residues. CDR3 nucleotide sequence: TGTGCCAGCAGTTTGTCGTTGGGAGGCGATAGCACAGATACGCAGTATTTT. Its translation: CASSLSLGGDSTDTQYF.

This clonotype was counted many times. The chain couples TRBV7-8 to TRBJ1-5; D is possibly TRBD1 (5 bases). V was trimmed by 2 bases and J by 6 bases, leaving 11 bases between them. From germline, CDR1 is SGHVS and CDR2 FQNEAQ. The CDR3 length is 14 residues. In DNA, the CDR3 is TGTGCCAGCAGCTTAAGGTTGGGGGGTCAGCCCCAGCATTTT. This sequence encodes CASSLRLGGQPQHF.

In its sample, this clonotype was seen many times. This sequence joins TRBV5-1 and TRBJ2-3; D unresolved. Looked up from germline, CDR1 is SGHRS and CDR2 is YFSETQ. CDR3 length: 13 residues. V lost 3 bases to trimming and J lost 3 bases, with 8 bases between them. This CDR3 reads CASSSIFTDTQYF. The CDR3 DNA follows: TGCGCCAGCAGCTCCATTTTTACAGATACGCAGTATTTT.

The chain carries TRBV7-2 and TRBJ2-7; 7 positions agree with TRBD1. The germline V gene encodes CDR1 SGHTA and CDR2 FQGNSA. Losses at the gene ends were 2 bases for V and 3 bases for J; bases not matched to a gene: 13. The CDR3 sequence is 17 residues long. The CDR3 spells CASSLKAAWTGYYEQYF. The CDR3 DNA sequence: TGTGCCAGCAGCTTAAAAGCAGCGTGGACAGGCTACTACGAGCAGTACTTC.

Ten or more counts support this clonotype. This sequence joins TRBV4-3 and TRBJ2-1; D remains ambiguous. CDR3 length: 17 residues. Per the germline V gene, CDR1 is LGHNA and CDR2 is YSLEER. Trimming cost V 4 bases and J 7 bases, with 23 bases left between them. For the CDR3, the DNA is TGCGCCAGCAGCCCTGGGATATCCCGCTTCGTAATTAATGAGCAGTTCTTC. Translation gives CASSPGISRFVINEQFF.

The rearrangement links TRBV9 to TRBJ2-4; TRBD1 matches at 9 bases. The CDR3 length is 14 residues. The V segment lost 4 bases and the J segment 8 bases; nucleotides outside the gene matches: 7. Looked up from germline, CDR1 is SGDLS and CDR2 is YYNGEE. CDR3 coding DNA: TGTGCCAGCAGCTTAAGGACAGGGGAGGACATTCAGTACTTC. This gives the protein CASSLRTGEDIQYF.

This clonotype has at least ten counts. CDR3 nucleotides: TGTGCCAGCAGCTTCACCCCGGGACTAGCGCACTACCCGGGGAATGAGCAGTTCTTC. This encodes CASSFTPGLAHYPGNEQFF. The genes are TRBV11-1 and TRBJ2-1; 10 positions match TRBD2. CDR1 SGHAT and CDR2 FQDESV come from the germline V gene (reference sequence). The CDR3 runs 19 residues. J gave up 7 bases and V 3 bases, and 18 bases lay outside the gene matches.

This clonotype has at least ten counts. V gene TRBV6-5 combines with J gene TRBJ2-1; 11 nucleotides line up with TRBD1. Trimming at V came to 2 bases and at J to 8 bases, leaving 8 bases not matched to a gene. CDR3 length: 16 residues. The germline gives CDR1 MNHEY, CDR2 SVGAGI. CDR3 in amino acids: CASSYGGTGGSYEQFF. The CDR3 DNA reads TGTGCCAGCAGTTACGGGGGGACAGGGGGTTCCTATGAGCAGTTCTTC.

This clonotype was seen repeatedly, ten times or more. The chain combines TRBV29-1 with TRBJ2-4; 10 bases map to TRBD1. This CDR3 contains 13 residues. V lost 6 bases, J lost 3 bases, and 2 bases stayed unmatched. Germline loops: CDR1 SQVTM, CDR2 ANQGSEA. In DNA form, the CDR3 reads TGCAGCGTAAGGACAGGGGGCAAAAACATTCAGTACTTC. This gives the protein CSVRTGGKNIQYF.

This clonotype was detected ten times or more. The chain has TRBV29-1 and TRBJ2-1; 8 positions agree with TRBD2. This CDR3 has 10 residues. Per germline, CDR1 SQVTM and CDR2 ANQGSEA. V dropped 4 bases and J dropped 15; count of bases not matched to a gene: 5. CDR3 residues: CSVGGTSRFF. The CDR3 DNA reads as TGCAGCGTTGGAGGGACTAGTAGGTTCTTC.

In regard to this clonotype: Relative to the germline gene, one junction end is altered; a read error may explain this. The CDR3 DNA sequence: TGTGCCCGCAGTGAAGCTGCCCCGGGACAGGGGGTCTACGAGCAGTACTTC. Its translation is CARSEAAPGQGVYEQYF. V and J are TRBV2 and TRBJ2-7; 11 bases align to TRBD1. This CDR3 comprises 17 residues. In germline, CDR1 is SNHLY, CDR2 FYNNEI.